This T cell receptor beta chain was identified during a study of radiotherapy plus CTLA-4 blockade in lung cancer. The study's findings and limits: Peripheral blood showed expansion of tumor-derived TCR clones after radiotherapy and ipilimumab.

As regards this clone: Its target is not known.

Between the trimmed V and J ends, which lost 3 bases and 6 bases, there was a span of 15 bases. The CDR3 is 16 residues long. Germline-derived CDR1 and CDR2 are KGHSH and LQKENI. It was focal radiation plus CTLA-4 blockade with ipilimumab that patients with chemo-refractory metastatic non-small-cell lung cancer received. Only in-frame clones appear in the TCRdb table, and some are missing; sequencing was by immunoSEQ multiplex PCR. The data contain roughly 30,000 clones, 75% to 90% of them singletons. The rearrangement links TRBV18 to TRBJ1-6, with no clear D. This receptor was obtained from a human donor with non-small cell lung cancer that progressed on radiotherapy plus ipilimumab. Sequenced material: peripheral blood, taken from a patient treated with radiotherapy plus ipilimumab. The CDR3 nucleotides read TGTGCCAGCTCACCTAGCCCGGCGGCGACTAATTCACCCCTCCACTTT. It translates to CASSPSPAATNSPLHF.